Below are 22 T cell receptor beta chains sequenced from a single sample in a study of cytomegalovirus exposure and HLA in healthy donors. Generated by immunoSEQ multiplex PCR, the TCRdb table keeps only in-frame clones and is missing some. The sample comprises more than 60,000 clones, roughly 90% of which are singletons, and around 1.7% rests with the top ten. Sequencing input: PBMCs. The receptors were sampled from a woman between 18 and 29 years old in good health and CMV-seronegative.

This rearrangement joins TRBV12-2 to TRBJ2-3; the table names TRBD1, a call not compared with the DNA. TRBV12-2 is shown as a pseudogene. The CDR3 spans 19 residues. The CDR3 nucleotides read TGTGCAAGTCGCTTGGGGACAAGGGGCGGACAATCGAGCACAGATACGCAGTATTTT. Its protein is CASRLGTRGGQSSTDTQYF.

This chain joins TRBV7-9 and TRBJ1-1; 7 bases map to TRBD1. The V gene's germline CDR1 is SEHNR and CDR2 FQNEAQ (reference sequence). The CDR3 spans 15 residues. Trimming removed 5 bases from V and 3 bases from J; junction bases left unmatched: 9. CDR3 nucleotides: TGTGCCAGCAGCACAGACAGGGCCGGAGACACTGAAGCTTTCTTT. Its protein product is CASSTDRAGDTEAFF. The complete variable domain, with remaining parts taken from reference TRBV7-9 and TRBJ1-1, reads DTGVSQNPRHKITKRGQNVTFRCDPISEHNRLYWYRQTLGQGPEFLTYFQNEAQLEKSRLLSDRFSAERPKGSFSTLEIQRTEQGDSAMYLCASSTDRAGDTEAFFGQGTRLTVV.

V gene TRBV6-1 combines with J gene TRBJ2-3; 7 bases align to TRBD1. Germline V lookup: CDR1 MNHNS, CDR2 SASEGT. The CDR3 contains 14 residues. V gave up 6 bases and J gave up 7 bases; unmatched junction bases: 10. CDR3 amino acids: CASRPLGQEYTQYF. As DNA, the CDR3 is TGTGCCAGCAGACCCCTTGGACAGGAATATACGCAGTATTTT.

This clone was counted between two and nine times. The rearrangement joins TRBV2 to TRBJ2-7, with TRBD1 matching 7 bases. With V trimmed by 4 bases and J by 6 bases, 6 bases remained unmatched. CDR1 is SNHLY, CDR2 FYNNEI, per germline. This CDR3 spans 13 amino acids. The DNA of the CDR3 is TGTGCCAGCAGTGCCCTACAGGGGTTCGAGCAGTACTTC. It codes for CASSALQGFEQYF.

The rearrangement uses TRBV6-5 and TRBJ2-7; 11 nucleotides agree with TRBD2. The CDR3 sequence is 14 residues long. In germline, CDR1 is MNHEY, CDR2 SVGAGI. Losses at the gene ends were 7 bases for V and 4 bases for J; bases not matched to a gene: 6. CDR3 protein: CASTPGTSGYEQYF. For the CDR3, the DNA is TGTGCCAGCACCCCCGGGACTAGCGGATACGAGCAGTACTTC.

The chain is built from TRBV4-2 and TRBJ2-3; 7 bases align to TRBD2. CDR1 and CDR2 from the germline V gene are LGHNA and YNFKEQ. Trimming cost V 3 bases and J 7 bases; bases outside gene matches: 13. CDR3 size: 16 residues. The CDR3 DNA sequence: TGTGCCAGCAGCCAGATGGGAGCGGGACCATCCTATACGCAGTATTTT. Amino acids: CASSQMGAGPSYTQYF.

The chain has TRBV4-3 and TRBJ1-3; TRBD1 agrees at 11 bases. CDR1 and CDR2 (germline): LGHNA, YSLEER. The CDR3 has 14 residues. The V gene end was trimmed by 8 bases and the J gene end by 6 bases; junction bases not matched to a gene: 6. CDR3 in DNA: TGCGCCAGCTCCCAGGACAGGGGGCTAAACACCATATATTTT. Translation gives CASSQDRGLNTIYF.

The chain joins TRBV4-3 to TRBJ2-2; maybe TRBD1 (5 bases). The V gene lost 0 bases and the J gene lost 3 bases, with 8 bases spanning the gap. This CDR3 is built from 15 residues. Germline V CDR1 and CDR2: LGHNA, YSLEER. The CDR3 protein is CASSQDRVYTGELFF. The DNA for the CDR3 is TGCGCCAGCAGCCAAGACAGGGTTTACACCGGGGAGCTGTTTTTT.

The rearrangement joins TRBV23-1 to TRBJ1-6; D perhaps matches TRBD1 (5 bases). TRBV23-1 is given ORF status, its function remaining uncertain. Between the trimmed V and J ends, which lost 7 bases and 7 bases, there was a span of 8 bases. This CDR3 is built from 12 residues. CDR3 residues: CASMRGNSPLHF. CDR3 sequence (DNA): TGCGCCAGCATGCGGGGGAATTCACCCCTCCACTTT.

The chain carries TRBV10-3 and TRBJ2-2, with D uncertain. Germline values: CDR1 ENHRY, CDR2 SYGVKD. This CDR3 spans 13 amino acids. V lost 6 bases and J lost 6, with 11 bases in between. The CDR3 nucleotides read TGTGCCATCAGAACGACTGGGTCCGGGGAGCTGTTTTTT. Encoded protein: CAIRTTGSGELFF.

The chain joins TRBV19 to TRBJ2-7; D unresolved. This CDR3 is built from 15 residues. The V end was cut by 0 bases, the J end by 3 bases, with 12 bases between. Looked up from germline, CDR1 is LNHDA and CDR2 is SQIVND (reference sequence). The CDR3 sequence is CASSIELPGIYEQYF. DNA of the CDR3: TGTGCCAGTAGTATAGAATTGCCAGGTATCTACGAGCAGTACTTC.

The chain couples TRBV6-1 to TRBJ2-2; D gene ambiguous. The germline V gene has CDR1 MNHNS and CDR2 SASEGT. Trimming took 0 bases from V and 7 from J, leaving 12 bases between them. This CDR3 comprises 15 residues. The CDR3 region is CASSEALSFVGELFF. For the CDR3, the DNA is TGTGCCAGCAGTGAAGCGCTATCCTTCGTCGGGGAGCTGTTTTTT.

The rearrangement uses TRBV7-9 and TRBJ1-4; 10 bases are shared with TRBD1. The CDR3 covers 14 residues. Per the germline V gene, CDR1 is SEHNR and CDR2 is FQNEAQ (reference sequence). V lost 5 bases to trimming and J lost 8 bases; unmatched junction nucleotides: 5. The CDR3 protein is CASSLGQGGEKLFF. CDR3 in DNA: TGTGCCAGCAGCCTAGGACAGGGGGGAGAAAAACTGTTTTTT.

This clone was picked up one time. This chain uses TRBV5-4 with TRBJ2-7, with 7 bases matching TRBD2. There are 15 residues in the CDR3. Trimming took 6 bases from V and 3 from J; bases not matched to a gene: 12. Germline values: CDR1 SGHNT, CDR2 YYREEE (reference sequence). The CDR3 region has the DNA TGTGCCAGCAACGACCGTGCTAGCGGAAACTACGAGCAGTACTTC. Translated, it gives CASNDRASGNYEQYF.

The chain uses TRBV15 and TRBJ2-5; tentatively, D is TRBD2 (5 bases). CDR1 and CDR2 from the germline V gene are LNHNV and YYDKDF (reference sequence). V lost 0 bases, J lost 4 bases, and 18 bases lay in between. The CDR3 runs 17 residues. CDR3: CATSREKRLIGRETQYF. In DNA, the CDR3 is TGTGCCACCAGCAGAGAGAAGCGGCTTATAGGGAGAGAGACCCAGTACTTC.

The chain uses TRBV27 and TRBJ2-7, with D tentatively TRBD2 (5 bases). Germline V gene lookup returns CDR1 MNHEY and CDR2 SMNVEV (reference sequence). Trimming removed 3 bases at V and 5 bases at J, with 17 bases between. There are 15 residues in the CDR3. This chain's CDR3 is CASSFRRTGGNEQYF. DNA of the CDR3: TGTGCCAGCAGTTTCCGTAGGACTGGAGGAAACGAGCAGTACTTC.

The chain has TRBV4-1 and TRBJ2-2, with D possibly matching TRBD1 (5 bases). CDR1 MGHRA and CDR2 YSYEKL come from the germline V gene. Trimming shortened V by 0 bases and J by 6 bases, and 17 bases separated the two germline ends. This CDR3 has 17 amino acids. Here the CDR3 DNA reads TGCGCCAGCAGCCAAGATCCCCAGGGCTTTTTAGCCGGGGAGCTGTTTTTT. Translating it yields CASSQDPQGFLAGELFF.

The chain recombines TRBV5-1 with TRBJ1-4; the D gene is possibly TRBD1 (5 bases). This CDR3 spans 13 amino acids. Germline V gene data show CDR1 as SGHRS and CDR2 as YFSETQ. V dropped 8 bases and J dropped 8 bases, with 16 bases sitting between them. CDR3 amino acids: CASQPTDSEKLFF. CDR3 coding DNA: TGCGCCAGTCAACCGACAGACTCGGAAAAACTGTTTTTT.

V is TRBV29-1 and J is TRBJ2-5; 7 bases fit TRBD1. V gave up 7 bases and J gave up 6 bases; unmatched junction bases: 8. Germline loops: CDR1 SQVTM, CDR2 ANQGSEA. The CDR3 is made up of 12 amino acids. The CDR3 loop is CSAYRGEKTQYF. The CDR3 region has the DNA TGCAGCGCGTACAGGGGTGAGAAGACCCAGTACTTC.

The chain combines TRBV6-4 with TRBJ2-2, with D maybe TRBD1 (5 bases). Germline CDR1 MRHNA, CDR2 SNTAGT. With 5 bases removed from V and 2 bases from J, the gap between germline ends came to 6 bases. This CDR3 has 13 amino acids. The CDR3 reads CASSQGNTGELFF. CDR3 in DNA: TGTGCCAGCAGTCAGGGAAACACCGGGGAGCTGTTTTTT.

V gene TRBV28 combines with J gene TRBJ1-5; possibly TRBD1 for D (5 bases). Trimming took off 3 bases at V and 3 bases at J, with 9 bases between the two ends. Germline-derived CDR1 and CDR2 are MDHEN and SYDVKM. The CDR3 loop spans 14 amino acids. CDR3 nucleotide sequence: TGTGCCAGCAGTTTGACAGCGTTCAATCAGCCCCAGCATTTT. This sequence encodes CASSLTAFNQPQHF.

The chain recombines TRBV30 with TRBJ2-1; TRBD2 aligns across 14 bases. CDR3 length equals 17 residues. Germline loops: CDR1 GTSNPN, CDR2 SVGIG (reference sequence). J was trimmed by 3 bases and V by 3 bases; bases with no gene match: 7. CDR3 sequence: CAWRGLAGASNYNEQFF. The CDR3 DNA reads TGTGCCTGGAGGGGACTAGCGGGAGCGAGTAACTACAATGAGCAGTTCTTC.